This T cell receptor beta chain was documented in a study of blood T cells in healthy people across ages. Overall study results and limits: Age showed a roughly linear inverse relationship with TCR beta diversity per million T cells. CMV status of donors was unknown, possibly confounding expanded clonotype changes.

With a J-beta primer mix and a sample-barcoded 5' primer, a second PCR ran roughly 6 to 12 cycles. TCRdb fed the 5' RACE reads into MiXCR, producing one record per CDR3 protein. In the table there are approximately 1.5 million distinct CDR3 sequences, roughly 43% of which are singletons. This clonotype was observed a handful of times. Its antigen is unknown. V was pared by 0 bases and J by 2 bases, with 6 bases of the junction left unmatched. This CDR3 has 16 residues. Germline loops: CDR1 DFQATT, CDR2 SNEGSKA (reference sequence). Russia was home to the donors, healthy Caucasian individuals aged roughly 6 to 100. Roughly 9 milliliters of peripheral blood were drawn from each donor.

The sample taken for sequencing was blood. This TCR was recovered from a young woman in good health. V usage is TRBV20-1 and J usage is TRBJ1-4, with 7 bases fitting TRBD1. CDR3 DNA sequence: TGCAGTGCTAGAGAGGGCAGGGGGTTTACTAATGAAAAACTGTTTTTT. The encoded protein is CSAREGRGFTNEKLFF.